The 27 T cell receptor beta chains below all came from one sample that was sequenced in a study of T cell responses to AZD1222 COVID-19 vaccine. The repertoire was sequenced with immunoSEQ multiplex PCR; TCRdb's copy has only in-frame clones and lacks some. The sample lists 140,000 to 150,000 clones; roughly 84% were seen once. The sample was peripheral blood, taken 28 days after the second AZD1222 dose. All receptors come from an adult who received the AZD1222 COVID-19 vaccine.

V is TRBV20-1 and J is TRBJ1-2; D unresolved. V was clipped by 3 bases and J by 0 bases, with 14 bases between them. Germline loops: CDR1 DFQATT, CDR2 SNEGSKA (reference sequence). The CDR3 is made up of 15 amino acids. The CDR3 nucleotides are TGCAGTGCTAGTGAGTTAGCAGGACCTAACTATGGCTACACCTTC. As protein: CSASELAGPNYGYTF.

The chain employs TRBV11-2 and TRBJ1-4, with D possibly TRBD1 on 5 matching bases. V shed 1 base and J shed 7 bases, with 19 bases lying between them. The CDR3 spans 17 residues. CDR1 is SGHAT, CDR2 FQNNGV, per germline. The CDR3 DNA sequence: TGTGCCAGCAGCTTAGGTCAGGGCGAGATGCGCGGTGAAAAACTGTTTTTT. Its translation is CASSLGQGEMRGEKLFF.

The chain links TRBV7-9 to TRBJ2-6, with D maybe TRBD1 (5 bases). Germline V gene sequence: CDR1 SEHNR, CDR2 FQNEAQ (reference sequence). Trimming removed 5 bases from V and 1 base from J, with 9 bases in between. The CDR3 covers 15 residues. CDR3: CASSNQGSGANVLTF. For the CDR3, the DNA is TGTGCCAGCAGCAATCAGGGTTCTGGGGCCAACGTCCTGACTTTC.

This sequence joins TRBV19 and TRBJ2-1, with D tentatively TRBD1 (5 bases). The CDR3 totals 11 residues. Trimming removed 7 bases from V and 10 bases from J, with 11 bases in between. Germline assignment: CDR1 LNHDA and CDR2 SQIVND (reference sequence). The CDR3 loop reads CASIRGGEQFF. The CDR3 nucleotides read TGTGCCAGTATAAGGGGCGGCGAGCAGTTCTTC.

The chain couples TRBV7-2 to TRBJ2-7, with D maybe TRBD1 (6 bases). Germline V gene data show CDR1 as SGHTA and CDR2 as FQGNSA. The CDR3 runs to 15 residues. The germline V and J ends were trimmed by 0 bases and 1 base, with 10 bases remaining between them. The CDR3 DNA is TGTGCCAGCAGCTTAGCCGGGACACTGTCCTACGAGCAGTACTTC. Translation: CASSLAGTLSYEQYF.

As DNA, the CDR3 is TGCGCCAGCAGTCAGATCACCGACGGCCTAAATCAGCCCCAGCATTTT. It specifies CASSQITDGLNQPQHF. The rearrangement joins TRBV23-1 to TRBJ1-5; D is unclear. TRBV23-1 is placed among ORFs of uncertain function. Trimming cost V 3 bases and J 4 bases, with 16 bases left between them. The CDR3 runs to 16 residues.

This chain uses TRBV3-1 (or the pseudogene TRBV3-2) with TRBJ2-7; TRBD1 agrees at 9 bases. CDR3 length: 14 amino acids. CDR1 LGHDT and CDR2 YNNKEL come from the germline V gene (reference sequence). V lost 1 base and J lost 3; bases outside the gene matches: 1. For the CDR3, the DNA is TGTGCCAGCAGCCAAGGGACAGGGGACTACGAGCAGTACTTC. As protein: CASSQGTGDYEQYF.

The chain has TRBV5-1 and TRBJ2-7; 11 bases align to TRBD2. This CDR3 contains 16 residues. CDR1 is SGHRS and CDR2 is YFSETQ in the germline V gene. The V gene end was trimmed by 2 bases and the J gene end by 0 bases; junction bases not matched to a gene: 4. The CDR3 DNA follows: TGCGCCAGCAGCTTCCTAGCGGGGGGCCCCTCCTACGAGCAGTACTTC. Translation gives CASSFLAGGPSYEQYF.

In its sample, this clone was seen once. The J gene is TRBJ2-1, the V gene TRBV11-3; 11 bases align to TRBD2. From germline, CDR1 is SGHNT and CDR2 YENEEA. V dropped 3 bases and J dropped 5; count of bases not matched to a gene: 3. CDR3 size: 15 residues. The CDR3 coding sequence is TGTGCCAGCAGCTTCGGGACTAGCGGAGACAATGAGCAGTTCTTC. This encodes CASSFGTSGDNEQFF.

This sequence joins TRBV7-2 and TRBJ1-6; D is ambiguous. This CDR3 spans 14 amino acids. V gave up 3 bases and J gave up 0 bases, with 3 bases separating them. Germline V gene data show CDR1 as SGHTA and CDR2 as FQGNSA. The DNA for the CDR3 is TGTGCCAGCAGCTTTAGCTCCTATAATTCACCCCTCCACTTT. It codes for CASSFSSYNSPLHF.

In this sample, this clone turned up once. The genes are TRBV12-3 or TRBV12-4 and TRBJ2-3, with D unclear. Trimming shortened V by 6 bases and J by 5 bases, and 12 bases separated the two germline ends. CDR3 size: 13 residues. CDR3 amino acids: CASRSSQGDTQYF. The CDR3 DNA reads TGTGCCAGCAGGAGCTCCCAAGGAGATACGCAGTATTTT.

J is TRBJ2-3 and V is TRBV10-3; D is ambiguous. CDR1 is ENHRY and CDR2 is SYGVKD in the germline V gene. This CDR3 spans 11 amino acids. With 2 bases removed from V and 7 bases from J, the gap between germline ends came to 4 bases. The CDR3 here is CAISETNTQYF. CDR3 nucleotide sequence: TGTGCCATCAGTGAGACAAATACGCAGTATTTT.

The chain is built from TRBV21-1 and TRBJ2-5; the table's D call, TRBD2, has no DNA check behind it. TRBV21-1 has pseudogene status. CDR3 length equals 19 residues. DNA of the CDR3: TGTGCCAGCAGCAAAGCTGAGACTAGCGGGAGTAGGGGAGAAGAGACCCAGTACTTC. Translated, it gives CASSKAETSGSRGEETQYF.

The CDR3 here is CASSQSGTANTEAFF. Written as DNA, the CDR3 is TGCGCCAGCAGCCAAAGTGGGACAGCTAACACTGAAGCTTTCTTT. This sequence joins TRBV4-1 and TRBJ1-1, with TRBD1 matching 7 bases. This CDR3 is 15 amino acids long. Trimming cost V 2 bases and J 2 bases; bases outside gene matches: 5. Germline lookup yields CDR1 MGHRA and CDR2 YSYEKL.

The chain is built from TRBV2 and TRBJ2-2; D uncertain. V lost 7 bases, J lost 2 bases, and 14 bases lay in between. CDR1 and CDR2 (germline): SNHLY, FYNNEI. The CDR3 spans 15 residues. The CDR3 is CASKGQTLNTGELFF. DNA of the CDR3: TGTGCCAGCAAAGGGCAGACTCTTAACACCGGGGAGCTGTTTTTT.

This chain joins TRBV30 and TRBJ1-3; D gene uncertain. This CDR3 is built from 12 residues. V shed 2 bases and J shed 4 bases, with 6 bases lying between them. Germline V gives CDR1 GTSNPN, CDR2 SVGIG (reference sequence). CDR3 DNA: TGTGCCTGGAGTAGGCGGGGAAACACCATATATTTT. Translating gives CAWSRRGNTIYF.

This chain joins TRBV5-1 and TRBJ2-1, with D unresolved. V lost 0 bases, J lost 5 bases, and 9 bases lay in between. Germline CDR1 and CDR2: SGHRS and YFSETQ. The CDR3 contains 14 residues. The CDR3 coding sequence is TGCGCCAGCAGCTTGGGATCCCAGAACAATGAGCAGTTCTTC. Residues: CASSLGSQNNEQFF.

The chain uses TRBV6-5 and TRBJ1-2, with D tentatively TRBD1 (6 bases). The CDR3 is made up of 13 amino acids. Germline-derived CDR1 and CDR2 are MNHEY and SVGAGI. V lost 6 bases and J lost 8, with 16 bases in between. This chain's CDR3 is CASRTTGLGGYTF. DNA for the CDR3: TGTGCCAGCAGGACGACAGGTCTGGGGGGCTACACCTTC.

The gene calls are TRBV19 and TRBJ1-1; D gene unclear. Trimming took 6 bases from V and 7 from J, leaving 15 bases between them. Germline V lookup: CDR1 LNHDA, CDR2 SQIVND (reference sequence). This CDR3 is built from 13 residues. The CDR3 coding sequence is TGTGCCAGTAGCCAGGCAGTCGGTATTGAAGCTTTCTTT. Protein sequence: CASSQAVGIEAFF.

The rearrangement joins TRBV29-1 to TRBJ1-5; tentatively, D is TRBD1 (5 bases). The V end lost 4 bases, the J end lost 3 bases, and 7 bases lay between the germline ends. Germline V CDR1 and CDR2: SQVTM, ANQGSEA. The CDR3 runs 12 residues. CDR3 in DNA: TGCAGCGTTGGGGGGTACAATCAGCCCCAGCATTTT. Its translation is CSVGGYNQPQHF.

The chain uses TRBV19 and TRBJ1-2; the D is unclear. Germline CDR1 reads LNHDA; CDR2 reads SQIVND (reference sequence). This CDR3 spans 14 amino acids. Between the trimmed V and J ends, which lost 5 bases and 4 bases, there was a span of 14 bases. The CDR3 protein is CASSPARTPYGYTF. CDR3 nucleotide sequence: TGTGCCAGTAGTCCCGCCCGGACCCCCTATGGCTACACCTTC.

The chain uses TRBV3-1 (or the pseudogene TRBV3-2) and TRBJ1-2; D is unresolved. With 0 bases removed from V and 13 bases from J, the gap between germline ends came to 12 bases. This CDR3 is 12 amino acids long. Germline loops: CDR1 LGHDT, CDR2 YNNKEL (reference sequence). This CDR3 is CASSQDGGKVTF. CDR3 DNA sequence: TGTGCCAGCAGCCAAGACGGAGGGAAAGTCACCTTC.

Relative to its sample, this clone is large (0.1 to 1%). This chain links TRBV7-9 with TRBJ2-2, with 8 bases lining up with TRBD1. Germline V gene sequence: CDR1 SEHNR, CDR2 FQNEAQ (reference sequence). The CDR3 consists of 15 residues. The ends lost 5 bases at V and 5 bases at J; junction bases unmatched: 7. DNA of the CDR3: TGTGCCAGCAGCCGCGGACAGGGCCTAACCGGGGAGCTGTTTTTT. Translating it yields CASSRGQGLTGELFF.

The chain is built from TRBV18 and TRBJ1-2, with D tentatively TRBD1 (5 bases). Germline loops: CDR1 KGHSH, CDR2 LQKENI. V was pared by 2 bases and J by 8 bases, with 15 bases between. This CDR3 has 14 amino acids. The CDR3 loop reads CASSPGTHAGGYTF. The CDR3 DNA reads TGTGCCAGCTCACCAGGGACCCACGCCGGGGGCTACACCTTC.

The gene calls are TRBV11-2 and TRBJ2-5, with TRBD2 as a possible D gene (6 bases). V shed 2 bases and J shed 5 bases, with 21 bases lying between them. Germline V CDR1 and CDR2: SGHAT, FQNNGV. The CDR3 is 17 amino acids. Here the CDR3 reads CASSLRRRGLKLETQYF. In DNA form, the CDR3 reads TGTGCCAGCAGCTTACGGCGGCGGGGCCTAAAGCTTGAGACCCAGTACTTC.

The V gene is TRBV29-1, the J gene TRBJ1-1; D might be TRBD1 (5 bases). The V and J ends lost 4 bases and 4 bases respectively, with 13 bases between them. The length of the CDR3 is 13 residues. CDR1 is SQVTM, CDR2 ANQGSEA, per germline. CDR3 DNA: TGCAGCGTTGTATGGGGTAGGGGCACTGAAGCTTTCTTT. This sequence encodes CSVVWGRGTEAFF. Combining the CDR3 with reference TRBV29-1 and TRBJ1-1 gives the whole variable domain SAVISQKPSRDICQRGTSLTIQCQVDSQVTMMFWYRQQPGQSLTLIATANQGSEATYESGFVIDKFPISRPNLTFSTLTVSNMSPEDSSIYLCSVVWGRGTEAFFGQGTRLTVV.

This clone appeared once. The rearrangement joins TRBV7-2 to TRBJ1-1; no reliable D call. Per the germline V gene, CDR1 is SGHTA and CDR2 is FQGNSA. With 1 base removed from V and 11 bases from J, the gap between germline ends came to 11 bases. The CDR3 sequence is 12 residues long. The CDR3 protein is CASSLVGRDAFF. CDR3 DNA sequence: TGTGCCAGCAGCTTAGTGGGGAGAGACGCTTTCTTT.